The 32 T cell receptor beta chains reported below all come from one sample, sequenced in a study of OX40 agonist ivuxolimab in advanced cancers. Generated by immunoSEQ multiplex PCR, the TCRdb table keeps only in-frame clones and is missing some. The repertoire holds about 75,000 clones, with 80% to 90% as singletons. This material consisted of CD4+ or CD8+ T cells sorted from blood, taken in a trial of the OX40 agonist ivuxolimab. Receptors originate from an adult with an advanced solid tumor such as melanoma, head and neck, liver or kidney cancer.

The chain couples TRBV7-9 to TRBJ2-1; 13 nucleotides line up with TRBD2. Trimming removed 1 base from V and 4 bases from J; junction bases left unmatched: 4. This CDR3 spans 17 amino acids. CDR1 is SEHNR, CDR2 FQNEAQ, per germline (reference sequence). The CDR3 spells CASSLGTSGRGYNEQFF. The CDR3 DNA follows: TGTGCCAGCAGCTTAGGTACTAGCGGGAGGGGGTACAATGAGCAGTTCTTC.

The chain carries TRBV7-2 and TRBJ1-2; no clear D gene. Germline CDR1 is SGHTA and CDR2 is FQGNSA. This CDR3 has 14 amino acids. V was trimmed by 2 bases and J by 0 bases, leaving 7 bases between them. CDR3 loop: CASSLSGSNYGYTF. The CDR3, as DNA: TGTGCCAGCAGCTTATCGGGGTCTAACTATGGCTACACCTTC.

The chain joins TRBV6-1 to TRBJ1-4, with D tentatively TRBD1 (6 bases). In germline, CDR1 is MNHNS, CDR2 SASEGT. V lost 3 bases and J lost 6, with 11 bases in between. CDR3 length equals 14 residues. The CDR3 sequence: CASSEGGADEKLFF. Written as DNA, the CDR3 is TGTGCCAGCAGTGAGGGGGGGGCAGATGAAAAACTGTTTTTT.

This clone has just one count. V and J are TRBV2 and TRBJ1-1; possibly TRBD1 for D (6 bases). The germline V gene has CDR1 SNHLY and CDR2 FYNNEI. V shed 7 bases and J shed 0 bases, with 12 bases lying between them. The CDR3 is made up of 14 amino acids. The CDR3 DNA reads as TGTGCCAGCAACCTGGGACAAGTGAACACTGAAGCTTTCTTT. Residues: CASNLGQVNTEAFF.

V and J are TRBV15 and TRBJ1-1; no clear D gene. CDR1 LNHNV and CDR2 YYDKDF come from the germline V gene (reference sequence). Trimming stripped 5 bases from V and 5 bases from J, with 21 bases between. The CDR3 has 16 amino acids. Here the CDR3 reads CATSPRLAAAGTEAFF. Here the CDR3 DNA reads TGTGCCACCAGCCCCCGGTTAGCGGCCGCGGGAACTGAAGCTTTCTTT.

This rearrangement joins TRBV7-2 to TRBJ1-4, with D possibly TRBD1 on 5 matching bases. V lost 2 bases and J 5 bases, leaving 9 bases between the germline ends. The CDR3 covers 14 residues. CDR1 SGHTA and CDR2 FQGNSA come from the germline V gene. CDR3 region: CASSLTGTNEKLFF. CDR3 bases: TGTGCCAGCAGCTTAACGGGGACGAATGAAAAACTGTTTTTT.

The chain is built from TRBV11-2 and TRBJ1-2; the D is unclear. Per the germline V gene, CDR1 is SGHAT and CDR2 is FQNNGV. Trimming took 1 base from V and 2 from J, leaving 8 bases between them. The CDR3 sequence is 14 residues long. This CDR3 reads CASSLGPDNYGYTF. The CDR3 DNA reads TGTGCCAGCAGCTTAGGTCCGGACAACTATGGCTACACCTTC.

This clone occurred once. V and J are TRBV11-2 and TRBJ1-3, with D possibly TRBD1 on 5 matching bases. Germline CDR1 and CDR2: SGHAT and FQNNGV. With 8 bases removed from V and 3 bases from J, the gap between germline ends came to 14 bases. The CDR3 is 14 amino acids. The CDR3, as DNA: TGTGCCAGCCGGGGCCTAGGTGGTGGAAACACCATATATTTT. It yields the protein CASRGLGGGNTIYF.

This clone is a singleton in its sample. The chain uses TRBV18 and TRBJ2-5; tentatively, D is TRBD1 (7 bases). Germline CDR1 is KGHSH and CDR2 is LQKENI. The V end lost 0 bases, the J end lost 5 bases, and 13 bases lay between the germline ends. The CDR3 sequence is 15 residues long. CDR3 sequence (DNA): TGTGCCAGCTCACCACCGGCAGGGGGGTTGGAGACCCAGTACTTC. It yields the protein CASSPPAGGLETQYF.

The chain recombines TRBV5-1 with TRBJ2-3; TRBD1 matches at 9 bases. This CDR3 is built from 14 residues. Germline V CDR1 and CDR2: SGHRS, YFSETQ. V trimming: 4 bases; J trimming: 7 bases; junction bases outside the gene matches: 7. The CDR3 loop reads CASSERTGANTQYF. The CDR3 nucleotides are TGCGCCAGCAGCGAACGGACAGGGGCAAATACGCAGTATTTT. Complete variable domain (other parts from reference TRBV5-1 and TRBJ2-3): KAGVTQTPRYLIKTRGQQVTLSCSPISGHRSVSWYQQTPGQGLQFLFEYFSETQRNKGNFPGRFSGRQFSNSRSEMNVSTLELGDSALYLCASSERTGANTQYFGPGTRLTVL.

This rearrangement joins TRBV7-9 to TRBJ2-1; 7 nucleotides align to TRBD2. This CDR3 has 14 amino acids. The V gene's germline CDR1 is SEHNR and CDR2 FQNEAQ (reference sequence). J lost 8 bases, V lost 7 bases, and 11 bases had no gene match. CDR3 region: CASMSGTKRDEQFF. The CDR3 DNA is TGTGCCAGCATGAGCGGGACGAAACGAGATGAGCAGTTCTTC. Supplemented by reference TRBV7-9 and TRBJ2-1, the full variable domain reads DTGVSQNPRHKITKRGQNVTFRCDPISEHNRLYWYRQTLGQGPEFLTYFQNEAQLEKSRLLSDRFSAERPKGSFSTLEIQRTEQGDSAMYLCASMSGTKRDEQFFGPGTRLTVL.

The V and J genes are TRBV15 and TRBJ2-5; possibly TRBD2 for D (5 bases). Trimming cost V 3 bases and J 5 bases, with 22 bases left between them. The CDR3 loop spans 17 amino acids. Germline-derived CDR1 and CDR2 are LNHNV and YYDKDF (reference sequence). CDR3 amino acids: CATSRTGTERPRETQYF. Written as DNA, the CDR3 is TGTGCCACCAGCAGGACGGGAACGGAGCGCCCTCGGGAGACCCAGTACTTC.

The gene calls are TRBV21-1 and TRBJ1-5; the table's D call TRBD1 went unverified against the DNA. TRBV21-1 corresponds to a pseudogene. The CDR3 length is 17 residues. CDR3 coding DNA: TGTGCCAGCAGCAAAGGTTTTGGCAGGGGCCTAAATCAGCCCCAGCATTTT. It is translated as CASSKGFGRGLNQPQHF.

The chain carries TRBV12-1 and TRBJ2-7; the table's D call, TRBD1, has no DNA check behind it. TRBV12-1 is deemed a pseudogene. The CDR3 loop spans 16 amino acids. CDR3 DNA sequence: TGTGCCAGCAGCTTCGGACAGCTGCCTCTATCCTACGAGCAGTACTTC. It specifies CASSFGQLPLSYEQYF.

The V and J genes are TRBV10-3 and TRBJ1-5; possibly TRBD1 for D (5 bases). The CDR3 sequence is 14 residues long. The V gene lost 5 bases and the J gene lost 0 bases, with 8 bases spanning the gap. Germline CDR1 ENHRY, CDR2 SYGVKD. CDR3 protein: CAISSDSSNQPQHF. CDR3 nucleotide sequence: TGTGCCATCAGTTCCGACAGTAGCAATCAGCCCCAGCATTTT.

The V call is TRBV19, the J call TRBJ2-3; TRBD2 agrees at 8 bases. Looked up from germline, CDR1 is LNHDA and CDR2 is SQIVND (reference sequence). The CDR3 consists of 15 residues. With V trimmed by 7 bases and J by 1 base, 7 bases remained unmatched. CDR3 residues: CASNPSGRRTDTQYF. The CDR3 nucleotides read TGTGCCAGTAACCCCAGCGGGAGACGCACAGATACGCAGTATTTT.

The CDR3 DNA sequence: TGTGCCAGCAGCTTAGATGGTGGTTTCTTCTACGAGCAGTACTTC. It codes for CASSLDGGFFYEQYF. The V call is TRBV7-2, the J call TRBJ2-5; D remains ambiguous. The better agreement between TRBJ2-7 and the DNA end casts doubt on the J call. Germline-derived CDR1 and CDR2 are SGHTA and FQGNSA. The CDR3 is 15 amino acids.

This CDR3 is CASSYSMGVGGYTF. In DNA, the CDR3 is TGTGCCAGCAGTTACTCGATGGGGGTAGGAGGCTACACCTTC. The chain carries TRBV6-6 and TRBJ1-2; D might be TRBD1 (5 bases). The CDR3 is 14 amino acids. Trimming took off 0 bases at V and 8 bases at J, with 13 bases between the two ends. CDR1 is MNHNY and CDR2 is SVGAGI in the germline V gene (reference sequence).

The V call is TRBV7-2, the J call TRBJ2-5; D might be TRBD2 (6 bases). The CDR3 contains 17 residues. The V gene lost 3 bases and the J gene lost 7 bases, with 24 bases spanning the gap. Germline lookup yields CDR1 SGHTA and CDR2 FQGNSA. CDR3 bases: TGTGCCAGCAGCTTCTCTCGTGACGGAGGGCCCAAAGGGACCCAGTACTTC. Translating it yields CASSFSRDGGPKGTQYF.

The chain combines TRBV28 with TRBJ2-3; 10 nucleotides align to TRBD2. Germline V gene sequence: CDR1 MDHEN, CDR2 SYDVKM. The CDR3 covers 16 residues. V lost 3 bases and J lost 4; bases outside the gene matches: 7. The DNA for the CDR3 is TGTGCCAGCAGTTTGGGAGCGGGAGGGCCCGCAGATACGCAGTATTTT. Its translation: CASSLGAGGPADTQYF.

The CDR3 sequence is CASSWRRGSQETQYF. The CDR3, as DNA: TGTGCCAGCAGCTGGAGGCGCGGGAGCCAAGAGACCCAGTACTTC. The V call is TRBV11-3, the J call TRBJ2-5, with 7 nucleotides matching TRBD2. The germline CDR1 and CDR2 sequences are SGHNT and YENEEA. The ends lost 4 bases at V and 1 base at J; junction bases unmatched: 6. This CDR3 contains 15 residues.

CDR3 residues: CASTANLGCGPTVRANEQYF. CDR3 in DNA: TGCGCCAGCACCGCGAATTTGGGATGCGGTCCTACGGTCAGGGCAAACGAGCAGTACTTC. The chain recombines TRBV10-1 with TRBJ2-7; possibly TRBD1 for D (5 bases). The V gene lost 7 bases and the J gene lost 5 bases, with 36 bases spanning the gap. The CDR3 covers 20 residues. Germline lookup yields CDR1 WNHNN and CDR2 SYGVQD (reference sequence).

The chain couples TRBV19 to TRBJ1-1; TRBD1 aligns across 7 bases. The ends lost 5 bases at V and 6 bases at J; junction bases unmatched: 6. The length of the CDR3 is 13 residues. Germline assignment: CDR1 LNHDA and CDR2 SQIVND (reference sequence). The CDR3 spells CASSSTGDSEAFF. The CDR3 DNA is TGTGCCAGTAGTTCCACAGGGGACTCTGAAGCTTTCTTT.

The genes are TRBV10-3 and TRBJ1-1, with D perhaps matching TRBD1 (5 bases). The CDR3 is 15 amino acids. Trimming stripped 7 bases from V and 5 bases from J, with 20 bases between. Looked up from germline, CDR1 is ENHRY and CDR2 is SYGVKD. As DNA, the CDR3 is TGTGCCATCAAAAGCCAGGGCGGGTTGGAAACTGAAGCTTTCTTT. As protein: CAIKSQGGLETEAFF.

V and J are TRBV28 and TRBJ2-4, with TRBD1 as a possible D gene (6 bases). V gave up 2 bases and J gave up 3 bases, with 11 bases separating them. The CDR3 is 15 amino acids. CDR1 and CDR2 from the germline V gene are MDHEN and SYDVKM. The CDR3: CASSLRGNGKNIQYF. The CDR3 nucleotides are TGTGCCAGCAGTTTAAGGGGGAACGGCAAAAACATTCAGTACTTC.

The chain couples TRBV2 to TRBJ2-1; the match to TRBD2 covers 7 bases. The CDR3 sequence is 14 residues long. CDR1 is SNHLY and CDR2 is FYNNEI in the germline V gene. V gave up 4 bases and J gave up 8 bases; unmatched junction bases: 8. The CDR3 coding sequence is TGTGCCAGCAGTGTAAGACTAGCTAGCGATGAGCAGTTCTTC. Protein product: CASSVRLASDEQFF.

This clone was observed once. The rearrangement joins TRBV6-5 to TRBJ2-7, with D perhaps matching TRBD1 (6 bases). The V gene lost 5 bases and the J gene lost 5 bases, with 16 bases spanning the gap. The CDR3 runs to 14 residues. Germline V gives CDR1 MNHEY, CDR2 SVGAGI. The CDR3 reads CASSDTGNFDEQYF. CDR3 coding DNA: TGTGCCAGCAGTGACACAGGGAATTTCGACGAGCAGTACTTC.

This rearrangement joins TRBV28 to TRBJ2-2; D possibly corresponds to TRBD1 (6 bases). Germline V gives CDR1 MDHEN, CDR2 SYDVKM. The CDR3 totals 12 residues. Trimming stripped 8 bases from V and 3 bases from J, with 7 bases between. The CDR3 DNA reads TGTGCCAGCTGGACAGACACCGGGGAGCTGTTTTTT. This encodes CASWTDTGELFF.

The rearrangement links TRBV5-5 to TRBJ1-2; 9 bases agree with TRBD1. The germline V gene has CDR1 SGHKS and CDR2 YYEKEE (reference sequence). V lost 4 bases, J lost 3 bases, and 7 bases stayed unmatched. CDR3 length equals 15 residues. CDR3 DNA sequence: TGTGCCAGCAGCCCCCCGGGACAGGGCTACTATGGCTACACCTTC. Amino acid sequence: CASSPPGQGYYGYTF.

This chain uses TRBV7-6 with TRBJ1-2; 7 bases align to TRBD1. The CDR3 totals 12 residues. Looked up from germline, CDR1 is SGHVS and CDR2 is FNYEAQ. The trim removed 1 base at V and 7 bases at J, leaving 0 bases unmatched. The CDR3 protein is CASSLGTGGYTF. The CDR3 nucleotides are TGTGCCAGCAGCTTAGGGACAGGTGGCTACACCTTC.

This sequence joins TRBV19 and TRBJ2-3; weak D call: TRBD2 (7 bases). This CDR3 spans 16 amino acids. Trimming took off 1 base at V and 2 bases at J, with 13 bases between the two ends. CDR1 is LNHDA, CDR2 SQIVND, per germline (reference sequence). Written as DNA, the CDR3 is TGTGCCAGTAGTATAGGGGGGGGCCTATTCACAGATACGCAGTATTTT. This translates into CASSIGGGLFTDTQYF.

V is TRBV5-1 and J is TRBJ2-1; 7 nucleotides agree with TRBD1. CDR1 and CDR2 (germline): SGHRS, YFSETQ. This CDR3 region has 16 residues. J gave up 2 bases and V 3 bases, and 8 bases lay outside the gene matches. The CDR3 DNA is TGCGCCAGCAGCTCAGCCTCCGGGACAGCCTACAATGAGCAGTTCTTC. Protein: CASSSASGTAYNEQFF. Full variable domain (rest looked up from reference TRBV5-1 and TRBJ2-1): KAGVTQTPRYLIKTRGQQVTLSCSPISGHRSVSWYQQTPGQGLQFLFEYFSETQRNKGNFPGRFSGRQFSNSRSEMNVSTLELGDSALYLCASSSASGTAYNEQFFGPGTRLTVL.